The clone carrying this T cell receptor beta chain was recorded only once. Antigen: not known. The data stem from a study of T cell responses to AZD1222 COVID-19 vaccine. Profiling relied on immunoSEQ multiplex PCR, and the TCRdb table lists in-frame clones only, not all of them. The profile covers about 97,000 clones, with roughly 89% appearing a single time and 6.5% to 8% taken by the ten largest. The CDR3 sequence is 17 residues long. The V end lost 1 base, the J end lost 8 bases, and 20 bases lay between the germline ends. CDR1 SGHVS and CDR2 FNYEAQ come from the germline V gene. General observations from the study: Baseline antibody screening turned up just a handful of seropositive AZD1222 recipients. A rise in Spike-specific TCR breadth and depth followed two AZD1222 doses.

The gene calls are TRBV7-6 and TRBJ1-4; D is ambiguous. The sample here was peripheral blood, taken on day 0 of AZD1222 vaccination. This clonotype was sampled from an adult in good health. CDR3 region: CASSLGGGSLGDEKLFF. CDR3 coding DNA: TGTGCCAGCAGCTTAGGGGGAGGGAGTCTGGGAGACGAAAAACTGTTTTTT.